This T cell receptor beta chain was retrieved from a study of blood T cells in healthy people across ages. In the study overall: About one barcoded beta molecule was captured per two T cells (by template switching). Broader study findings: With age, beta diversity per million T cells declined roughly linearly, significantly by over 35.

Germline V lookup: CDR1 LNHDA, CDR2 SQIVND (reference sequence). V shed 6 bases and J 5 bases; nucleotides not matched to a gene: 16. The CDR3 length is 17 residues. A J-beta primer mix and a sample-barcoded 5' primer were used in a second PCR of roughly 7 to 12 cycles. TCRdb used MiXCR to reprocess the 5' RACE reads, holding one entry per CDR3 protein. The table records hundreds of thousands of distinct CDR3 sequences, about 25% of them present only once. About this clonotype itself: Its antigen is currently unknown.

This sample also appeared in a second study, on T cells of mothers and their children. That work adds: Thymic selection shapes TCR recombination output similarly in related and unrelated pairs.

The sequenced sample was blood. The chain joins TRBV19 to TRBJ2-1; TRBD1 aligns across 7 bases. The sequence was obtained from a boy between 2 and 10 years old in good health. The CDR3 coding sequence is TGTGCCAGTAGCTATGTAATCAAGACAGGGACCCACAATGAGCAGTTCTTC. It is translated as CASSYVIKTGTHNEQFF.